A selection of T cell receptor beta chains follows, all from one sample in a study of blood T cell repertoires in COVID-19. Sequencing used immunoSEQ multiplex PCR; TCRdb keeps in-frame clones, though not all of them. Of 18,000 or so clones in the sample, about 88% were seen once. The sequenced material came from peripheral blood. The receptors were gathered from a man aged 35-49 years with active COVID-19. Each CDR3 is given with its conserved first and last residue. The order of the fields is V gene, J gene, D gene, clone size, CDR3 protein, CDR3 DNA. D genes are given only for firm matches. Clone size, where shown, is once, few, many, or a class for clones that have expanded.

TRBV19	TRBJ1-1	TRBD1	.	CASIQRTGTELTEAFF	TGTGCCAGTATTCAACGAACCGGGACAGAACTGACTGAAGCTTTCTTT
TRBV20-1	TRBJ1-2	.	.	CSASRDHGYTF	TGCAGTGCGAGCAGGGATCATGGCTACACCTTC
TRBV3-1/TRBV3-2	TRBJ2-1	TRBD2	.	CASSQDARETSSSYNEQFF	TGTGCCAGCAGCCAAGATGCGCGGGAGACCTCAAGCTCCTACAATGAGCAGTTCTTC
TRBV3-1/TRBV3-2	TRBJ1-5	.	.	CASSLGHYSNQPQHF	TGTGCCAGCAGCCTCGGACATTATAGCAATCAGCCCCAGCATTTT
TRBV11-2	TRBJ1-2	.	once	CASSPRPRGTGNWYGYTF	TGTGCCAGCAGCCCTAGACCCCGGGGGACCGGGAACTGGTATGGCTACACCTTC
TRBV5-4	TRBJ2-1	.	.	CASSRPSSYNEQFF	TGTGCCAGCAGCCGCCCGAGCTCCTACAATGAGCAGTTCTTC
TRBV7-2	TRBJ2-7	.	.	CASSLDGTRTYEQYF	TGTGCCAGCAGCTTAGATGGGACAAGAACCTACGAGCAGTACTTC
TRBV3-1/TRBV3-2	TRBJ2-7	TRBD2	.	CASSRRTTSGRNEQYF	TGTGCCAGCAGCCGACGCACGACTAGCGGGAGAAACGAGCAGTACTTC
TRBV12-3/TRBV12-4	TRBJ1-1	.	.	CASSPIGGTEAFF	TGTGCCAGCAGCCCAATAGGGGGCACTGAAGCTTTCTTT
TRBV7-8	TRBJ2-1	TRBD2	.	CASNPGGGEQFF	TGTGCCAGCAATCCGGGAGGAGGTGAGCAGTTCTTC
TRBV11-2	TRBJ2-7	TRBD2	once	CASSLALAGYEQYF	TGTGCCAGCAGCTTAGCCCTAGCGGGCTACGAGCAGTACTTC
TRBV2	TRBJ1-4	.	.	CASSRDISTNEKLFF	TGTGCCAGCAGTCGGGACATTTCAACTAATGAAAAACTGTTTTTT
TRBV24-1	TRBJ1-5	.	once	CATRDSYSNQPQHF	TGTGCCACCAGGGACAGCTATAGCAATCAGCCCCAGCATTTT
TRBV4-1	TRBJ1-1	.	.	CASSHHPQQSNTEAFF	TGCGCCAGCAGCCACCACCCCCAACAGTCGAACACTGAAGCTTTCTTT
TRBV30	TRBJ2-5	TRBD2	.	CAWSVSGRETQYF	TGTGCCTGGAGTGTTAGCGGGAGAGAGACCCAGTACTTC
TRBV24-1	TRBJ1-2	.	.	CATSEGAFYGYTF	TGTGCCACCAGTGAGGGGGCCTTCTATGGCTACACCTTC
TRBV5-6	TRBJ2-4	.	.	CASSFGRNIQYF	TGTGCCAGCAGCTTCGGGAGAAACATTCAGTACTTC
TRBV6-5	TRBJ2-2	TRBD1	.	CASIGTGSVTGELFF	TGTGCCAGCATAGGGACAGGCAGTGTGACCGGGGAGCTGTTTTTT
TRBV7-2	TRBJ2-3	TRBD2	.	CASSLEAGGATDTQYF	TGTGCCAGCAGCTTAGAAGCGGGAGGTGCAACAGATACGCAGTATTTT
TRBV2	TRBJ2-1	TRBD2	.	CASRSRGTSGFEGVYNEQFF	TGTGCCAGCAGGAGCCGAGGGACTAGCGGGTTCGAAGGGGTATACAATGAGCAGTTCTTC
TRBV11-2	TRBJ2-5	.	.	CASSPLRRGETQYF	TGTGCCAGCAGCCCCCTCCGGCGAGGGGAGACCCAGTACTTC
TRBV2	TRBJ2-1	TRBD2	.	CASSSTAGVYNEQFF	TGTGCCAGCAGTTCTACAGCGGGAGTTTACAATGAGCAGTTCTTC
TRBV9	TRBJ1-3	.	.	CASSPRGGSGNTIYF	TGTGCCAGCAGCCCTAGGGGGGGCTCTGGAAACACCATATATTTT
TRBV5-6	TRBJ1-5	.	.	CASSRQAFRNQPQHF	TGTGCCAGCAGTCGACAGGCATTTCGGAATCAGCCCCAGCATTTT
TRBV28	TRBJ1-5	TRBD1	.	CASSVRDRGVGSYSNQPQHF	TGTGCCAGCAGTGTCCGGGACAGGGGTGTAGGATCTTATAGCAATCAGCCCCAGCATTTT
TRBV27	TRBJ1-1	TRBD1	few	CASSSRDSYTEAFF	TGTGCCAGCAGTTCTCGGGACAGCTACACTGAAGCTTTCTTT
TRBV7-9	TRBJ2-7	.	.	CASSSSGSRDYEQYF	TGTGCCAGCAGCTCCTCGGGGTCTAGGGACTACGAGCAGTACTTC
TRBV14	TRBJ1-2	.	.	CASSQNRDYGYTF	TGTGCCAGCAGCCAGAACCGGGACTATGGCTACACCTTC
TRBV27	TRBJ2-7	TRBD2	.	CASSSTGLGAYEQYF	TGTGCCAGCAGTTCCACGGGACTAGGAGCCTACGAGCAGTACTTC
TRBV5-4	TRBJ1-4	.	.	CASSSTGTTTNEKLFF	TGTGCCAGCAGCTCAACTGGGACAACAACTAATGAAAAACTGTTTTTT
TRBV6-2/TRBV6-3	TRBJ1-4	.	.	CASSQNEKLFF	TGTGCCAGCAGTCAGAATGAAAAACTGTTTTTT
TRBV10-2	TRBJ1-1	.	.	CASSIRGNTEAFF	TGCGCCAGCAGTATCAGGGGGAACACTGAAGCTTTCTTT
TRBV7-9	TRBJ1-1	.	few	CASSAGTYTEAFF	TGTGCCAGCAGCGCGGGGACCTACACTGAAGCTTTCTTT
TRBV5-4	TRBJ2-1	TRBD2	.	CASSFLTLGGDEQFF	TGTGCCAGCAGCTTCCTGACTCTTGGGGGGGATGAGCAGTTCTTC
TRBV5-4	TRBJ2-1	TRBD1	.	CASSLGTGGSYNEQFF	TGTGCCAGCAGCTTAGGGACAGGGGGTTCCTACAATGAGCAGTTCTTC
TRBV29-1	TRBJ2-1	TRBD2	.	CSVETSGRADDEQFF	TGCAGCGTTGAAACTAGCGGGAGGGCCGATGATGAGCAGTTCTTC
TRBV5-1	TRBJ2-5	.	.	CASSLRTRGEGQTQYF	TGCGCCAGCAGCCTGCGGACGAGGGGGGAGGGACAGACCCAGTACTTC
TRBV9	TRBJ2-1	TRBD2	.	CASSSTSGSGGEQFF	TGTGCCAGCAGCAGCACTAGCGGGAGTGGGGGTGAGCAGTTCTTC
TRBV6-5	TRBJ1-2	TRBD1	.	CASSYWTGDGYTF	TGTGCCAGCAGTTACTGGACAGGGGACGGCTACACCTTC
TRBV7-2	TRBJ1-6	.	.	CASSPPGNSPLHF	TGTGCCAGCAGCCCCCCGGGGAATTCACCCCTCCACTTT
TRBV30	TRBJ2-5	TRBD2	.	CAWSLGTSYSTQYF	TGTGCCTGGAGTTTGGGGACTAGCTATTCGACCCAGTACTTC
TRBV7-9	TRBJ2-5	.	once	CASSLVGSKGTQYF	TGTGCCAGCAGCTTAGTGGGCTCAAAAGGGACCCAGTACTTC
TRBV28	TRBJ1-6	TRBD1	.	CASSLHRGNSPLHF	TGTGCCAGCAGTTTACACAGGGGCAATTCACCCCTCCACTTT
TRBV19	TRBJ2-5	.	.	CASSIVGSRETQYF	TGTGCCAGTAGTATCGTCGGTAGTCGCGAGACCCAGTACTTC
TRBV19	TRBJ1-2	.	.	CASSNPGNPYGYTF	TGTGCCAGTAGTAACCCAGGGAACCCTTATGGCTACACCTTC
TRBV21-1	TRBJ2-7	.	.	CASSKALDRHTGEQYF	TGTGCCAGCAGCAAAGCGTTGGACAGACACACCGGCGAGCAGTACTTC
TRBV4-2	TRBJ2-7	.	.	CASSQVAASDYEQYF	TGTGCCAGCAGCCAAGTTGCGGCATCGGACTACGAGCAGTACTTC
TRBV5-1	TRBJ1-2	TRBD1	.	CASSLGTGTANYGYTF	TGCGCCAGCAGCTTGGGCACCGGGACAGCTAACTATGGCTACACCTTC
TRBV4-1	TRBJ1-5	TRBD1	few	CASSDRDVINQPQHF	TGCGCCAGCTCGGACAGGGACGTAATAAATCAGCCCCAGCATTTT
TRBV11-2	TRBJ1-2	.	.	CASSPLRAQGTGYTF	TGTGCCAGCAGCCCTCTGCGTGCTCAGGGTACTGGCTACACCTTC
TRBV5-1	TRBJ1-4	TRBD1	once	CASSAGTGINEKLFF	TGCGCCAGCAGCGCCGGGACAGGGATTAATGAAAAACTGTTTTTT
TRBV24-1	TRBJ2-5	TRBD2	.	CATSDPSGSGETQYF	TGTGCCACCAGTGATCCCAGCGGGAGTGGGGAGACCCAGTACTTC
TRBV27	TRBJ2-2	TRBD2	.	CASSLAGDGTGELFF	TGTGCCAGCAGCCTAGCGGGAGATGGCACCGGGGAGCTGTTTTTT
TRBV3-1/TRBV3-2	TRBJ2-7	.	.	CASSQELTYEQYF	TGTGCCAGCAGCCAGGAGCTAACCTACGAGCAGTACTTC
TRBV7-9	TRBJ1-3	.	.	CASSQYRSGNTIYF	TGTGCCAGCAGCCAGTACAGATCTGGAAACACCATATATTTT
TRBV10-3	TRBJ1-2	TRBD1	.	CAISGTGGRDGYTF	TGTGCCATCAGTGGGACAGGGGGCCGGGATGGCTACACCTTC
TRBV15	TRBJ1-2	TRBD1	.	CATSRGTGGPNYGYTF	TGTGCCACCAGCCGGGGGACAGGGGGTCCTAACTATGGCTACACCTTC